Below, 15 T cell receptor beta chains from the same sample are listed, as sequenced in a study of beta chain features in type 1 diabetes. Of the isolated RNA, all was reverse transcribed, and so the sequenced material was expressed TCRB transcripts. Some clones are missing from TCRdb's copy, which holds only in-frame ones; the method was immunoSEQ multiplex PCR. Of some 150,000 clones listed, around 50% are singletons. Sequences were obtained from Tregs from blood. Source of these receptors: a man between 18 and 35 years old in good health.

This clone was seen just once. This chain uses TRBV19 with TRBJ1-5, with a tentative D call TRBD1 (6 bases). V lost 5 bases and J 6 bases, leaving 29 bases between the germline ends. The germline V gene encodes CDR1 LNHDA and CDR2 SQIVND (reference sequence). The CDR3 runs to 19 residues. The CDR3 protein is CASSDLDRMLGRAGQPQHF. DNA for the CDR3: TGTGCCAGTAGTGACCTCGACAGGATGTTGGGACGGGCCGGTCAGCCCCAGCATTTT.

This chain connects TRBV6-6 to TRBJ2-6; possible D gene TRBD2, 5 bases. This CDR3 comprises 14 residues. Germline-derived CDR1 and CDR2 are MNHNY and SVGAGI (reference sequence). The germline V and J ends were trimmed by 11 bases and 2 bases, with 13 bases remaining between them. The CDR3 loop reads CAASAGAGANVLTF. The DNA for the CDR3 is TGTGCCGCCTCGGCGGGCGCTGGGGCCAACGTCCTGACTTTC.

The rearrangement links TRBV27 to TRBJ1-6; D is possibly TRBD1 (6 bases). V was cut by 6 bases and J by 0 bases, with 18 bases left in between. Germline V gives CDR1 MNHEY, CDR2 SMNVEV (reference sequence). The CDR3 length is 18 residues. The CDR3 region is CASRIGNRASSYNSPLHF. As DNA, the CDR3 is TGTGCCAGCAGAATCGGAAACAGGGCCAGCTCCTATAATTCACCCCTCCACTTT.

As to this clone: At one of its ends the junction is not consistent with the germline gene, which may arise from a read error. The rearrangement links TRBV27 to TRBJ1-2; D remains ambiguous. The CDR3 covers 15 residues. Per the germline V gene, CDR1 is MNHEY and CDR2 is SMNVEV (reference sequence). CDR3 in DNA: TGTGCCAGCAGCTTATTTTTTTTGGGAGGGTATGGCTACACCTTC. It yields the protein CASSLFFLGGYGYTF.

CDR3 in amino acids: CASGIEAVTQHF. DNA of the CDR3: TGTGCCAGCGGCATCGAGGCGGTAACCCAGCATTTT. The chain is built from TRBV28 and TRBJ1-5; no definite D call. Trimming removed 8 bases at V and 11 bases at J, with 16 bases between. This CDR3 region has 12 residues. The germline V gene has CDR1 MDHEN and CDR2 SYDVKM.

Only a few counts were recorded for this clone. CDR3 nucleotides: TGCGCCAGCAGCCCAGGGACAGGGACGCTTCCAGGCTACACCTTC. It is translated as CASSPGTGTLPGYTF. J is TRBJ1-2 and V is TRBV4-3, with TRBD1 matching over 9 bases. The V segment lost 4 bases and the J segment 8 bases; nucleotides outside the gene matches: 11. This CDR3 is built from 15 residues. The germline CDR1 and CDR2 sequences are LGHNA and YSLEER.

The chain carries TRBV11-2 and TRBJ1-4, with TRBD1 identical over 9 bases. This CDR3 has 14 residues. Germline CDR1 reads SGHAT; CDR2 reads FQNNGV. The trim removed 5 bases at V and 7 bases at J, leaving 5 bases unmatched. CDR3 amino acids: CASSRTGVGEKLFF. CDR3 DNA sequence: TGTGCCAGCAGCCGGACAGGGGTGGGTGAAAAACTGTTTTTT.

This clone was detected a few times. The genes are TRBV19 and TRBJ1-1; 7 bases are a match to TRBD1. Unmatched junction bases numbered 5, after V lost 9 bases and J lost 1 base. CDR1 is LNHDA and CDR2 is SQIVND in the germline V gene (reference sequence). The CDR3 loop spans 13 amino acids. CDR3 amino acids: CARTTGRNTEAFF. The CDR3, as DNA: TGTGCCAGAACGACAGGGAGGAACACTGAAGCTTTCTTT.

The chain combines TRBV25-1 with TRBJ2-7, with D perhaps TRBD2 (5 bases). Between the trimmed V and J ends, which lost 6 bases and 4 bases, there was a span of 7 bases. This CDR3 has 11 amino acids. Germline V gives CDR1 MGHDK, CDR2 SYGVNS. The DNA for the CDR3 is TGTGCCAGCAGGGACTTATACGAGCAGTACTTC. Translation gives CASRDLYEQYF.

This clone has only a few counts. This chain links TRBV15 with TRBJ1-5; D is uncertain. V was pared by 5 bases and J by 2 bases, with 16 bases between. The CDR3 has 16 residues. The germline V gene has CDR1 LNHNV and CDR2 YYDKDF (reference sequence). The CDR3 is CATSSKRGVRNQPQHF. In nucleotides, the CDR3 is TGTGCCACCAGCTCTAAACGGGGAGTTCGCAATCAGCCCCAGCATTTT.

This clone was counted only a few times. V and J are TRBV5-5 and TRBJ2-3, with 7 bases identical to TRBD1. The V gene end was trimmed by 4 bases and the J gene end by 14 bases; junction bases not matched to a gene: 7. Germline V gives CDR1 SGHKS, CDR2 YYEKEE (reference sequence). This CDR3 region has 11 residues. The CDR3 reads CASSQTGRGYF. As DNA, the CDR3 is TGTGCCAGCAGCCAGACAGGGCGCGGGTATTTT.

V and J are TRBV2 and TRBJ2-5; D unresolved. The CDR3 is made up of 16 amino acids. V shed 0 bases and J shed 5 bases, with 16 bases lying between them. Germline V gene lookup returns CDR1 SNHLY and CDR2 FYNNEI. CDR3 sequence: CASSEALRQAVETQYF. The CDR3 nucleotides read TGTGCCAGCAGTGAAGCGCTTCGGCAGGCCGTTGAGACCCAGTACTTC.

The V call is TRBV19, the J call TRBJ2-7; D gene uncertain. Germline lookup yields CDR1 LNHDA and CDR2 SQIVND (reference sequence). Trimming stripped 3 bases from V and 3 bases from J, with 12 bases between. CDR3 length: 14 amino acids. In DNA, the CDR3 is TGTGCCAGTAGTATGTGGCCTCGCGGCTACGAGCAGTACTTC. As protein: CASSMWPRGYEQYF.

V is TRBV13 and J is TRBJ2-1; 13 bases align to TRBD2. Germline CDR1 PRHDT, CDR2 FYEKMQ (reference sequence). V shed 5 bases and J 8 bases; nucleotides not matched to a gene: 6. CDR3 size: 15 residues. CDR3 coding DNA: TGTGCCAGCAGCCCGACTAGCGGGAGGATCGATGAGCAGTTCTTC. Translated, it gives CASSPTSGRIDEQFF.

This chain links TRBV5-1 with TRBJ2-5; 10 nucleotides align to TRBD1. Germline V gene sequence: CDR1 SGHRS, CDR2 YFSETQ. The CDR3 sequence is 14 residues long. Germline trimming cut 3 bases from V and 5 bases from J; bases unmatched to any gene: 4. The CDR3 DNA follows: TGCGCCAGCAGCTACGGGACAGGGGTCGAGACCCAGTACTTC. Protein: CASSYGTGVETQYF.